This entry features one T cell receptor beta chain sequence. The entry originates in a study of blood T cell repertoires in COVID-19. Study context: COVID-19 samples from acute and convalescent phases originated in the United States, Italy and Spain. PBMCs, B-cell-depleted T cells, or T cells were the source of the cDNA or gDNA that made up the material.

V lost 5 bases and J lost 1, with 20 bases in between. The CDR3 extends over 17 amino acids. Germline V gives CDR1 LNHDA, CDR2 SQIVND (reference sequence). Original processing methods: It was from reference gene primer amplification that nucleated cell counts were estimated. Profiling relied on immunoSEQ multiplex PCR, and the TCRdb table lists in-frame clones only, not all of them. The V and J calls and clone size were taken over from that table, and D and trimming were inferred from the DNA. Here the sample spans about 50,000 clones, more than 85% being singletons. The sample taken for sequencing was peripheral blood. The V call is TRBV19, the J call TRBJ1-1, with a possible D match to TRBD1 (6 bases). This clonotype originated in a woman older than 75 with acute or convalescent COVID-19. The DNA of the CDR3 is TGTGCCAGTAGTCCTACGATTCTGACGGGACAGAACACTGAAGCTTTCTTT. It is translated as CASSPTILTGQNTEAFF. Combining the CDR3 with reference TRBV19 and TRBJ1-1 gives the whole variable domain DGGITQSPKYLFRKEGQNVTLSCEQNLNHDAMYWYRQDPGQGLRLIYYSQIVNDFQKGDIAEGYSVSREKKESFPLTVTSAQKNPTAFYLCASSPTILTGQNTEAFFGQGTRLTVV.